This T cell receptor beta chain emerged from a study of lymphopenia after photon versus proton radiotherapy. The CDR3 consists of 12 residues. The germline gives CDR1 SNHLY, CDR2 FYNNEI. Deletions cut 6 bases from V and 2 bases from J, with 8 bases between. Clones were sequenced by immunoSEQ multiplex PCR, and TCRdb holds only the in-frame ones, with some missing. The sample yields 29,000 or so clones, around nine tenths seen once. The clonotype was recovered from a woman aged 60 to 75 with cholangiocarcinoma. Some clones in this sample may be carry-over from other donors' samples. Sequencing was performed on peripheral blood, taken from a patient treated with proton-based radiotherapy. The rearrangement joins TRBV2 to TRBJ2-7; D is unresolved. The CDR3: CASRPQTYEQYF. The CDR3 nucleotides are TGTGCCAGCAGACCTCAAACCTACGAGCAGTACTTC.